In this sample, the clone carrying this T cell receptor beta chain turned up many times. Its antigen remains unidentified. In germline, CDR1 is GTSNPN, CDR2 SVGIG (reference sequence). Trimming took off 5 bases at V and 7 bases at J, with 8 bases between the two ends. The CDR3 loop spans 11 amino acids. This specimen belongs to a study of human T cells and chemical hapten exposure. Per the original methods: Samples had a median of around 91,000 TCRs, ranging roughly 23,224 to 690,600. Each CDR3 protein is one row after TCRdb ran MiXCR on the 5' RACE reads. The V and J calls, along with clone size, are taken from TCRdb and not from the paper's own processing. The repertoire consists of about 140,000 distinct CDR3 sequences, with around 4.4% occurring once and the leading ten covering 1.3% to 1.5%. Study-wide points: TCRs exceeding 1 in 1000 frequency stayed unchanged with DPC sensitization.

Unfractionated whole blood yielded the extracted total RNA. The TCR originated in a female donor in good health. The chain is built from TRBV30 and TRBJ2-2; D uncertain. CDR3 in amino acids: CAWDHYGELFF. In DNA form, the CDR3 reads TGTGCCTGGGACCATTACGGGGAGCTGTTTTTT.